This T cell receptor beta chain came from a study of T cell responses to AZD1222 COVID-19 vaccine. The method was immunoSEQ multiplex PCR; TCRdb's version includes in-frame clones alone and lacks a portion of them. The sample shows about 200,000 clones, around 92% of them seen only once. As concerns this clone: No antigen is known for it.

Study findings and constraints: A rise in Spike-specific TCR breadth and depth followed two AZD1222 doses.

The ends were cut back, 2 bases at V and 1 base at J, with 8 bases in the middle. The CDR3 runs to 14 residues. Germline V CDR1 and CDR2: ENHRY, SYGVKD. The material sequenced was peripheral blood, taken on day 0 of AZD1222 vaccination. The genes are TRBV10-3 and TRBJ2-5; D remains ambiguous. The TCR sequence derives from an adult in good health. CDR3 in amino acids: CAISEAQRQETQYF. CDR3 DNA sequence: TGTGCCATCAGTGAGGCACAGCGCCAAGAGACCCAGTACTTC.